This T cell receptor (beta chain) was captured by sequencing in a study of blood T cell repertoires in COVID-19. Trimming removed 2 bases at V and 4 bases at J, with 14 bases between. The germline V gene encodes CDR1 MNHEY and CDR2 SVGEGT. The CDR3 totals 15 residues. Some clones are missing from TCRdb's copy, which holds only in-frame ones; the method was immunoSEQ multiplex PCR. This sample has about 220,000 clones, with roughly 88% found just once. The rearrangement links TRBV6-2 or TRBV6-3 to TRBJ2-5; weak D call: TRBD2 (7 bases). Input material: PBMCs or T cells enriched from blood (not recorded which). The sequence came from a woman between 50 and 59 years old with acute COVID-19. The CDR3 reads CASSYGGALGETQYF. The CDR3 coding sequence is TGTGCCAGCAGTTACGGGGGGGCGCTCGGAGAGACCCAGTACTTC.